The source of this T cell receptor (beta chain) is a study of STAT3 mutations in large granular lymphocyte leukemia. Overall study: Roughly half of the longitudinally sequenced T-LGLL patients carried detectable canonical activating STAT3 mutations. Study-wide points: In several patients, dominant TCR clone burden exceeded STAT3 mutant burden, suggesting STAT3 mutation arose secondarily. Every T-cell large granular lymphocyte leukemia patient had at least one immunodominant TCR beta clonotype.

Turning to this clone: Antigen specificity is unknown.

CDR3 size: 19 residues. Germline V gene lookup returns CDR1 LNHDA and CDR2 SQIVND (reference sequence). V dropped 7 bases and J dropped 0; count of bases not matched to a gene: 15. Generated by immunoSEQ multiplex PCR, the TCRdb table keeps only in-frame clones and is missing some. The sample includes roughly 13,000 clones, under 95% seen only once; the top ten take around 35%. This TCR was recovered from a middle-aged man with T-cell large granular lymphocyte leukemia. Some clones in this sample may be carry-over from other donors' samples. Sequencing was carried out using peripheral blood mononuclear cells. The chain links TRBV19 to TRBJ2-6; 7 bases fit TRBD1. The DNA for the CDR3 is TGTGCCAGTACCTCCCCGATCAGGGGGTCGAGCTCTGGGGCCAACGTCCTGACTTTC. This sequence encodes CASTSPIRGSSSGANVLTF.